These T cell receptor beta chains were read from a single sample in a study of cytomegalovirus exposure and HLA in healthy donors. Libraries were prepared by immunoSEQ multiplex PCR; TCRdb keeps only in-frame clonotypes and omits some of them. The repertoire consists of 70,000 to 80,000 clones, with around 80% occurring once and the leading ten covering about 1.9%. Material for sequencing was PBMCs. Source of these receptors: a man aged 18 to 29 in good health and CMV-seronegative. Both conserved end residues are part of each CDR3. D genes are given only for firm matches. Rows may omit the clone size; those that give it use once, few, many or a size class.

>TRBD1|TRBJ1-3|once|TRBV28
TGTGCCAGCACACCCCAAACGGGACAGGTCTCTGGAAACACCATATATTTT
CASTPQTGQVSGNTIYF
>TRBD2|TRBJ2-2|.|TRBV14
TGTGCCAGCAGGGGAACGGGACTAGCGGGCCCGGGAGATAACACCGGGGAGCTGTTTTTT
CASRGTGLAGPGDNTGELFF
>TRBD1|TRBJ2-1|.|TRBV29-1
TGCAGCGTTTCCGGGACAGGCATTTACAATGAGCAGTTCTTC
CSVSGTGIYNEQFF
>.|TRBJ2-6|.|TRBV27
TGTGCCAGCAGTTTAAGTAAAGTCGGTAACTCTGGGGCCAACGTCCTGACTTTC
CASSLSKVGNSGANVLTF
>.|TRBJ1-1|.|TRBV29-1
TGCAGCGTTGAAGATCTTACGCAGGGCAAACCTGAAGCTTTCTTT
CSVEDLTQGKPEAFF
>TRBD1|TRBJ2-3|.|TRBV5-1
TGCGCCAGCGCCCCCGGGGACAGGGGCACAGATACGCAGTATTTT
CASAPGDRGTDTQYF
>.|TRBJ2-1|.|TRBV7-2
TGTGCCAGCATTGCACTAGGAGGGGTCCAGTTCTTC
CASIALGGVQFF
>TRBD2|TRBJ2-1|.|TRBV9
TGTGCCAGCAGCTCTCGACTAGCGGATTACAATGAGCAGTTCTTC
CASSSRLADYNEQFF
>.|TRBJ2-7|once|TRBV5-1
TGCGCCAGCAGCTTAGGCACAGCCGAGCAGTACTTC
CASSLGTAEQYF
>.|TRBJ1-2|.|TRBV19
TGTGCCAGTAGTATTCAGGGGCGTCTGGGCTACACCTTC
CASSIQGRLGYTF
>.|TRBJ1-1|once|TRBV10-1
TGCGCCAGCAGTGAGTCTCTCTACACTGAAGCTTTCTTT
CASSESLYTEAFF
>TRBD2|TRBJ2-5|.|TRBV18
TGTGCCAGCTCACCTAGGACTAGCGGGTGGCAAGAGACCCAGTACTTC
CASSPRTSGWQETQYF
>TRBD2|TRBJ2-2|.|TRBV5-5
TGTGCCAGCATCTTAAACCGAAGTCCGGGACTAGAGAACACCGGGGAGCTGTTTTTT
CASILNRSPGLENTGELFF
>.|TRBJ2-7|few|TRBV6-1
TGTGCCAGCAGTGAAGTTCGGGGTTACGAGCAGTACTTC
CASSEVRGYEQYF
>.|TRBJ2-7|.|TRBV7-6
TGTGCCAGCAGCTTATCGCCAGGGGTACCGTACGAGCAGTACTTC
CASSLSPGVPYEQYF
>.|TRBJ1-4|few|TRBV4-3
TGCGCCAGCAGCCAAGATTCCGGGGAGGGTGAAAAACTGTTTTTT
CASSQDSGEGEKLFF
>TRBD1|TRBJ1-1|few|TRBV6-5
TGTGCCAGCAGTTACTCAAGGACAGGGGGCACTGAAGCTTTCTTT
CASSYSRTGGTEAFF
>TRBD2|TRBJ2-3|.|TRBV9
TGTGCCAGCAGCCTTCTCCCACTAGCGGAAACAGATACGCAGTATTTT
CASSLLPLAETDTQYF
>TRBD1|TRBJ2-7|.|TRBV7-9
TGTTCCAGCAGCTCACCGGGACAGTTCTACGAGCAGTACTTC
CSSSSPGQFYEQYF
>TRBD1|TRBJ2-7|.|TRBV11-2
TGTGCCAGCAGCCCAGTTCGGCGGGACAGGGGGGAAGACTACGAGCAGTACTTC
CASSPVRRDRGEDYEQYF
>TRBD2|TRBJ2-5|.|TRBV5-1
TGCGCCAGCAGCTTCGAGATAGCGGGAGGGGAGACCCAGTACTTC
CASSFEIAGGETQYF
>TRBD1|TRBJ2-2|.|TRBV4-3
TGCGCCAGCAGCCAAGATTTGGGAGACAGGGGATTAGCCGGGGAGCTGTTTTTT
CASSQDLGDRGLAGELFF
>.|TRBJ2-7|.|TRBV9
TGTGCCAGCAGTCGAGACACGTTAGCCTACGAGCAGTACTTC
CASSRDTLAYEQYF
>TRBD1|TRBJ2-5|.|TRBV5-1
TGCGCCAGCAGCTTGGTTGCTTTCCCCGGGGACAGTGGCCCGACGGAGACCCAGTACTTC
CASSLVAFPGDSGPTETQYF
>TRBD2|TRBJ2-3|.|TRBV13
TGTGCCAGCAGCTTCACGATCGGACTAGTCAGGACAGATACGCAGTATTTT
CASSFTIGLVRTDTQYF
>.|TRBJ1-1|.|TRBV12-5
TGTGCTAGTGGTTTCCAGGCGAACACTGAAGCTTTCTTT
CASGFQANTEAFF
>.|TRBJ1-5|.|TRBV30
TGTGCCTGGAGTGGAGGACTAAGCCGTAGCAATCAGCCCCAGCATTTT
CAWSGGLSRSNQPQHF
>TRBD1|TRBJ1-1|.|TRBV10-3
TGTGCCATAACAGGGGGTATGGGCTTGAACACTGAAGCTTTCTTT
CAITGGMGLNTEAFF
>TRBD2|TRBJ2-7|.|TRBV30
TGTGCCTGGAGGGGACTAGCGGGAGTGAGTGAGCAGTACTTC
CAWRGLAGVSEQYF
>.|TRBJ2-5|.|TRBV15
TGTGCCACCAGCAGAGATCTTGGAGGGGTTTGGGGGACCCAGTACTTC
CATSRDLGGVWGTQYF
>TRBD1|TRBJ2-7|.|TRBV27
TGTGCCAGCAGTCCAAGGGACAGGGGACGCGAGCAGTACTTC
CASSPRDRGREQYF
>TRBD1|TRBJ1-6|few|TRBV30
TGTGCCTCGAGTGTACGTAGAGGACAGGGCTCCTATAATTCACCCCTCCACTTT
CASSVRRGQGSYNSPLHF
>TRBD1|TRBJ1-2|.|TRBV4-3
TGCGCCAGCAGCCAAGGGGGTGGGACAGATTATGGCTACACCTTC
CASSQGGGTDYGYTF
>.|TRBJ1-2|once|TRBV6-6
TGTGCCAGCAGTTACCCCGCAGGGGCCGGACGCGGCTACACCTTC
CASSYPAGAGRGYTF
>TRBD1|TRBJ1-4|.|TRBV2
TGTGCCAGCAGTGCTCGGGGACAGGGGACTGAAAAACTGTTTTTT
CASSARGQGTEKLFF
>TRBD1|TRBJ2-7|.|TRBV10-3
TGTGCCATCAGTGAGTCTTCCGGGACAGCCTACGAGCAGTACTTC
CAISESSGTAYEQYF
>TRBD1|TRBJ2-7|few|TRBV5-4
TGTGCCAGCAGTAATGCCGGGACAGACTTCTCCTACGAGCAGTACTTC
CASSNAGTDFSYEQYF
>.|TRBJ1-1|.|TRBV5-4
TGTGCCAGCAGCTCCCCAGGGTACACTGAAGCTTTCTTT
CASSSPGYTEAFF
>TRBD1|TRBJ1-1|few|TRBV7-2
TGTGCCAGCAGCGCCGACAGGGACACTGAAGCTTTCTTT
CASSADRDTEAFF
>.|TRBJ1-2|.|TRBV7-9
TGTGCCAGCAGCTTAGCAGGGGCCTATGGCTACACCTTC
CASSLAGAYGYTF
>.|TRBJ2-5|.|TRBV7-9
TGTGCCAGCAGCTCCTCAGGGCACCAAGAGACCCAGTACTTC
CASSSSGHQETQYF
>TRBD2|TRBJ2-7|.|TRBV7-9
TGTGCCAGCAGCTTAGCGTTAGCGGGGGTAACCTACGAGCAGTACTTC
CASSLALAGVTYEQYF
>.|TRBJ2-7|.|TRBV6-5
TGTGCCAGCAGCCTGCAGGGGGGATATACCTACGAGCAGTACTTC
CASSLQGGYTYEQYF
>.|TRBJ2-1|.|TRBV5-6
TGTGCCAGCAGCTTGGCCGCGGCTAGCGCTCATGAGCAGTTCTTC
CASSLAAASAHEQFF
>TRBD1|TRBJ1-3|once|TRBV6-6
TGTGCCACCAGGGACAGCCACTCTGGAAACACCATATATTTT
CATRDSHSGNTIYF
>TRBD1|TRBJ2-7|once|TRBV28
TGTGCCAGCAGTTTAAACCGGGACAGGGATACCTACGAGCAGTACTTC
CASSLNRDRDTYEQYF
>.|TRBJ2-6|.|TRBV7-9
TGTGCCAGCAGCTCGGGGGCCAACGTCCTGACTTTC
CASSSGANVLTF
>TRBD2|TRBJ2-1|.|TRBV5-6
TGTGCCAGCAGCTCCGGGACTAGCGGCGCGAAGCAGTTCTTC
CASSSGTSGAKQFF
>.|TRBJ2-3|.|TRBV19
TGTGCCAGTAGTATCTCACAGGGAAACACAGATACGCAGTATTTT
CASSISQGNTDTQYF
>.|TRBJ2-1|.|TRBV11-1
TGTGCCAGCAGCTTAGAACGAGACTCCTACAATGAGCAGTTCTTC
CASSLERDSYNEQFF